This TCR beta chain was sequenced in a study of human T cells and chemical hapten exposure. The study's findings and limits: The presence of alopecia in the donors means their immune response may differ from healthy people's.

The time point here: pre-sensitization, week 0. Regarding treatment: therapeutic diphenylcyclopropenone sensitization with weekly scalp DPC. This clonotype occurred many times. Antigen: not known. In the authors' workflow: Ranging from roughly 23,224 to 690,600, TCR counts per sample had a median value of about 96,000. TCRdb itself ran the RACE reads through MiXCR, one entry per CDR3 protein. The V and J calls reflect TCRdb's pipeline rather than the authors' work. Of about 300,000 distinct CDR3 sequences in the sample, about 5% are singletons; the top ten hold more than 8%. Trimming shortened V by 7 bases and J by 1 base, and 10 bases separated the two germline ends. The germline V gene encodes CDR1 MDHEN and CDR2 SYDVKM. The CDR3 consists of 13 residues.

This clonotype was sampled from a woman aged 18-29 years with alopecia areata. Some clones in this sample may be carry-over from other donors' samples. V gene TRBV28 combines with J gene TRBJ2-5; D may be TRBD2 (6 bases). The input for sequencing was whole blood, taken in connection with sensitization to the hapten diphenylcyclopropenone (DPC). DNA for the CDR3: TGTGCCAGCACGGCGGGAACCCAAGAGACCCAGTACTTC. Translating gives CASTAGTQETQYF. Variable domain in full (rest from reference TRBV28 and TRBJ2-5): DVKVTQSSRYLVKRTGEKVFLECVQDMDHENMFWYRQDPGLGLRLIYFSYDVKMKEKGDIPEGYSVSREKKERFSLILESASTNQTSMYLCASTAGTQETQYFGPGTRLLVL.